A single sample is the source of the 21 T cell receptor beta chains below, sequenced in a study of shared clonotypes between healthy human individuals. Only in-frame clones appear in the TCRdb table, and some are missing; sequencing was by immunoSEQ multiplex PCR. Here the sample spans approximately 2,200,000 clones, 90% to 95% being singletons. Naivety among CD8 cells was defined by CD45RO negativity and positive CCR7 selection, thereby excluding terminally differentiated effector memory CD45RA+ cells. The sample consisted of naive CD8+ T cells from PBMCs. The receptors derive from a man between 18 and 29 years old in good health. Some clones in this sample may be carry-over from other donors' samples.

The chain is built from TRBV10-3 and TRBJ2-1; D call uncertain. This CDR3 has 12 amino acids. CDR1 is ENHRY and CDR2 is SYGVKD in the germline V gene. Trimming stripped 3 bases from V and 8 bases from J, with 8 bases between. Here the CDR3 reads CAISDMGYEQFF. For the CDR3, the DNA is TGTGCCATCAGTGATATGGGATATGAGCAGTTCTTC.

The chain links TRBV7-8 to TRBJ2-1; TRBD2 might be the D (5 bases). Germline assignment: CDR1 SGHVS and CDR2 FQNEAQ. The CDR3 is 17 residues long. V was cut by 0 bases and J by 8 bases, with 20 bases left in between. CDR3 in amino acids: CASSLALASSGLDEQFF. The CDR3 DNA reads TGTGCCAGCAGCTTAGCGCTTGCTAGCTCTGGTCTCGATGAGCAGTTCTTC.

The chain has TRBV9 and TRBJ1-2; TRBD1 matches at 8 bases. CDR3 length equals 17 residues. Germline V gene sequence: CDR1 SGDLS, CDR2 YYNGEE. V lost 0 bases and J lost 6; bases outside the gene matches: 13. The DNA of the CDR3 is TGTGCCAGCAGCGTAGCAATGGGACAGGCCGATGGGGATGGCTACACCTTC. This sequence encodes CASSVAMGQADGDGYTF.

Regarding this clone: Other DNA sequences in the same sample also yield this CDR3. The genes are TRBV18 and TRBJ2-1, with 13 bases lining up with TRBD2. Germline CDR1 KGHSH, CDR2 LQKENI. J was trimmed by 3 bases and V by 0 bases; bases with no gene match: 2. The CDR3 length is 17 residues. CDR3 region: CASSPPGLAGIYNEQFF. In nucleotides, the CDR3 is TGTGCCAGCTCACCACCGGGACTAGCGGGGATCTACAATGAGCAGTTCTTC.

A word on this clone: The sample carries other DNA sequences with the same CDR3. The chain carries TRBV9 and TRBJ2-7, with 7 positions matching TRBD2. After removal of 2 bases from V and 6 bases from J, the junction contained 5 bases not matched to a gene. This CDR3 has 13 amino acids. The germline gives CDR1 SGDLS, CDR2 YYNGEE. The CDR3 sequence: CASSVLSGGEQYF. CDR3 in DNA: TGTGCCAGCAGCGTCCTCTCGGGGGGCGAGCAGTACTTC.

The chain has TRBV27 and TRBJ2-6; D unresolved. CDR1 MNHEY and CDR2 SMNVEV come from the germline V gene (reference sequence). The ends were cut back, 0 bases at V and 1 base at J, with 10 bases in the middle. The CDR3 consists of 17 residues. The CDR3 region is CASSLSGLPSGANVLTF. DNA of the CDR3: TGTGCCAGCAGTTTATCAGGGCTCCCGTCTGGGGCCAACGTCCTGACTTTC.

This chain joins TRBV30 and TRBJ1-2; weak D call: TRBD1 (6 bases). Trimming removed 1 base at V and 8 bases at J, with 20 bases between. Germline V CDR1 and CDR2: GTSNPN, SVGIG (reference sequence). The CDR3 spans 15 residues. CDR3 nucleotide sequence: TGTGCCTGGAGTGACAGGGAAGGATTGGGGAAGGGCTACACCTTC. Its protein product is CAWSDREGLGKGYTF.

The chain has TRBV6-1 and TRBJ1-1; a possible D gene is TRBD1 (6 bases). Trimming cost V 6 bases and J 6 bases, with 17 bases left between them. Germline assignment: CDR1 MNHNS and CDR2 SASEGT. CDR3 length equals 14 residues. This CDR3 reads CASSPRGAGAEAFF. CDR3 nucleotides: TGTGCCAGCAGCCCCCGGGGGGCTGGCGCTGAAGCTTTCTTT.

The rearrangement links TRBV7-9 to TRBJ1-3; D may be TRBD1 (6 bases). Germline V gene data show CDR1 as SEHNR and CDR2 as FQNEAQ (reference sequence). V shed 8 bases and J shed 0 bases, with 11 bases lying between them. This CDR3 is 14 amino acids long. This chain's CDR3 is CASQEGDSGNTIYF. The CDR3 bases are TGTGCCAGCCAAGAGGGGGACTCTGGAAACACCATATATTTT.

The rearrangement joins TRBV27 to TRBJ2-4; TRBD1 matches at 11 bases. The CDR3 length is 16 residues. Germline CDR1 is MNHEY and CDR2 is SMNVEV (reference sequence). Losses at the gene ends were 4 bases for V and 6 bases for J; bases not matched to a gene: 8. The CDR3 sequence: CASSSRRDRGGNIQYF. For the CDR3, the DNA is TGTGCCAGCAGTTCACGCCGGGACAGGGGGGGAAACATTCAGTACTTC.

This clone appeared once. This chain joins TRBV18 and TRBJ2-3; D is uncertain. Germline CDR1 KGHSH, CDR2 LQKENI. The CDR3 spans 15 residues. V gave up 3 bases and J gave up 3 bases, with 13 bases separating them. CDR3 in amino acids: CASSPKAPVTDTQYF. The CDR3 nucleotides read TGTGCCAGCTCACCCAAGGCCCCGGTGACAGATACGCAGTATTTT.

The chain combines TRBV6-6 with TRBJ2-7; 8 bases line up with TRBD1. The CDR3 sequence is 15 residues long. Trimming cost V 3 bases and J 0 bases; bases outside gene matches: 4. Looked up from germline, CDR1 is MNHNY and CDR2 is SVGAGI (reference sequence). The CDR3 spells CASSYTGGYSYEQYF. The CDR3 DNA follows: TGTGCCAGCAGTTATACAGGGGGGTACTCCTACGAGCAGTACTTC.

This chain links TRBV10-3 with TRBJ2-3, with D tentatively TRBD2 (6 bases). The germline V gene encodes CDR1 ENHRY and CDR2 SYGVKD. The CDR3 is 16 amino acids. Trimming cost V 6 bases and J 2 bases, with 18 bases left between them. The CDR3 DNA is TGTGCCATCAGCCCGGGGACTGAGAGGACCACAGATACGCAGTATTTT. Translation: CAISPGTERTTDTQYF.

The chain uses TRBV28 and TRBJ2-7, with 11 bases identical to TRBD2. Germline loops: CDR1 MDHEN, CDR2 SYDVKM. This CDR3 has 15 amino acids. Trimming at V came to 7 bases and at J to 3 bases, leaving 8 bases not matched to a gene. Written as DNA, the CDR3 is TGTGCCAGCAATGGGGCTAGCGGGAGGAACTACGAGCAGTACTTC. This codes for CASNGASGRNYEQYF.

Concerning this clone itself: This same CDR3 is encoded by further DNA sequences in the sample. The gene calls are TRBV19 and TRBJ1-1; 7 positions match TRBD1. The junction had 1 base not matched to a gene; V was cut back by 3 bases and J by 3 bases. The CDR3 runs to 13 residues. Germline-derived CDR1 and CDR2 are LNHDA and SQIVND (reference sequence). The CDR3 sequence is CASSIQGDTEAFF. The CDR3 region has the DNA TGTGCCAGTAGTATCCAGGGGGACACTGAAGCTTTCTTT.

The chain links TRBV7-8 to TRBJ1-2; D might be TRBD1 (5 bases). Trimming stripped 0 bases from V and 4 bases from J, with 15 bases between. Germline CDR1 SGHVS, CDR2 FQNEAQ. This CDR3 is 16 amino acids long. This chain's CDR3 is CASSLAIEGRSYGYTF. Here the CDR3 DNA reads TGTGCCAGCAGCTTAGCGATCGAGGGGCGCTCCTATGGCTACACCTTC.

V gene TRBV9 combines with J gene TRBJ2-2, with 7 bases lining up with TRBD1. The CDR3 is 15 amino acids. Germline values: CDR1 SGDLS, CDR2 YYNGEE. Trimming cost V 0 bases and J 1 base; bases outside gene matches: 0. CDR3 region: CASSVGDRNTGELFF. The CDR3 coding sequence is TGTGCCAGCAGCGTAGGGGACAGGAACACCGGGGAGCTGTTTTTT.

This chain joins TRBV28 and TRBJ2-7; no firm D call. Germline CDR1 MDHEN, CDR2 SYDVKM. The CDR3 extends over 14 amino acids. V was trimmed by 3 bases and J by 2 bases, leaving 11 bases between them. The CDR3, as DNA: TGTGCCAGCAGTTTGGTTCGGGCAACCTACGAGCAGTACTTC. This sequence encodes CASSLVRATYEQYF.

Concerning this clone itself: Other DNA sequences in the sample encode the same CDR3. This rearrangement joins TRBV9 to TRBJ2-5, with TRBD2 identical over 7 bases. The CDR3 length is 14 residues. CDR1 SGDLS and CDR2 YYNGEE come from the germline V gene. Trimming at V came to 4 bases and at J to 5 bases, leaving 8 bases not matched to a gene. CDR3 loop: CASSPSGRGETQYF. In DNA form, the CDR3 reads TGTGCCAGCAGCCCTTCAGGGCGGGGGGAGACCCAGTACTTC.

The V gene is TRBV4-2, the J gene TRBJ2-7, with D uncertain. The V end lost 1 base, the J end lost 3 bases, and 4 bases lay between the germline ends. There are 12 residues in the CDR3. The germline gives CDR1 LGHNA, CDR2 YNFKEQ. CDR3 amino acids: CASSQGNYEQYF. The CDR3 DNA reads TGTGCCAGCAGCCAAGGAAACTACGAGCAGTACTTC.

The J gene is TRBJ2-4, the V gene TRBV25-1; 8 bases are shared with TRBD2. Germline lookup yields CDR1 MGHDK and CDR2 SYGVNS. Losses at the gene ends were 6 bases for V and 7 bases for J; bases not matched to a gene: 5. CDR3 length: 13 amino acids. Written as DNA, the CDR3 is TGTGCCAGCAGCCTCGGGAGGGCGAACATTCAGTACTTC. Its protein is CASSLGRANIQYF.